This T cell receptor (beta chain) was profiled in a study of blood T cell repertoires in COVID-19 (dated by TCRdb to about 2020). Regarding the complete study: Samples covering the acute and convalescent phases of COVID-19 were provided by collaborators in the United States, Italy and Spain. The material from the prospective study consisted of cDNA or gDNA derived from T cells, B-cell-depleted T cells, or PBMCs. Deeply sampled blood TCRbeta repertoires from subjects exposed to, actively infected with, or recovered from COVID-19 were included in the dataset. The repertoires were released in a freely available public database intended as a resource for research on the immune response to SARS-CoV-2. Samples were obtained from the ongoing ImmuneRACE study (first 160 participants) and from 1,254 subjects provided by 6 global collaborators. Nearly every sample came with metadata listing a de-identified subject ID, COVID-19 status, age in years and sex. Where available, HLA class I and class II types were taken from metadata supplied by the sample provider and were not determined by assay-based typing. Findings and caveats that apply to the study as a whole: The quantity of clinical and demographic metadata differed by source and by participant and was supplied without curation.

V is pared back by 1 base and J by 7 bases, with 10 bases lying between the germline termini. The CDR3 runs 14 amino acids, cysteine and phenylalanine included. Only the CDR3 DNA stays, 42 bases, in frame from base 1. Taken from the germline V gene, the CDR1 and CDR2 loops are SNHLY and FYNNEI. Comment on this clone: There is no known antigen for this receptor. No base-level quality is on record; no much larger clone is a single base apart.

TCRbeta CDR3 regions were amplified from genomic DNA using the immunoSEQ Assay, a bias-controlled multiplex PCR. In the original analysis: Nucleated cell counts per sample were estimated from amplification of reference gene primers within the assay. To quantify the absolute abundance of each unique TCRbeta CDR3 rearrangement, sequence reads were collapsed and filtered. For each sample, productive Simpson clonality was calculated as the square root of Simpson's diversity index across productive rearrangements. Drawn from immuneACCESS, this table holds only the in-frame rearrangements with V and J called that TCRdb kept. Clones are partly lost; checked studies trace under half to an unresolved V gene and leave the rest unexplained. V and J calls and clone size are those listed in that table; D and trimming were worked out from the DNA. This sample has about 190,000 clones in its table, and 80% of those were observed once. The top ten clones comprise about 6.3% of the sample.

Collaborating institutions collected whole blood in K2EDTA tubes following their own protocols. For TCRbeta analysis, collaborators shipped samples in one of three forms: frozen whole blood, isolated PBMCs, or DNA extracted from either of those sample types. This sequence originates from a man in his sixties with acute or convalescent COVID-19. The sequencing input was peripheral blood. The rearrangement combines TRBV2 with TRBJ1-4; the D region possibly corresponds to TRBD1 (6 bases align). The sequence in DNA is TGTGCCAGCAGTGAAGGGACAGCGTTTGAAAAACTGTTTTTT. Its translation is CASSEGTAFEKLFF.